What follows describes a single T cell receptor beta chain. Its antigen is not known. Only in-frame clones appear in the TCRdb table, and some are missing; sequencing was by immunoSEQ multiplex PCR. The sample lists approximately 40,000 clones; around 88% were seen once. The data belong to a study of OX40 agonist ivuxolimab in advanced cancers. Study summary: Dose-escalation cases comprised hepatocellular carcinoma, melanoma, renal cell or head and neck cancer. Notes on the study in general: The study found that CD8+ T cells averaged more expanded clones than CD4+. Partly responding patients at 0.1-3.0 mg/kg showed some of the smallest clonal expansion.

The germline V gene encodes CDR1 MDHEN and CDR2 SYDVKM. After removal of 5 bases from V and 2 bases from J, the junction contained 20 bases not matched to a gene. This CDR3 region has 19 residues. The TCR was taken from an adult with an advanced solid tumor such as melanoma, head and neck, liver or kidney cancer. The starting material was CD4+ or CD8+ T cells sorted from blood, obtained in a trial of the OX40 agonist ivuxolimab. The rearrangement links TRBV28 to TRBJ1-1; 7 bases align to TRBD1. The CDR3 reads CASSTDRDRNTLSNTEAFF. Written as DNA, the CDR3 is TGTGCCAGCAGTACCGACAGGGACCGGAACACCCTTTCTAACACTGAAGCTTTCTTT.